This paragraph covers one T cell receptor beta chain sequence. Its antigen is as yet unknown. The sample comes from a study of T cell repertoires in cytomegalovirus infection. TCRdb reprocessed the reads with MiXCR, giving one entry per CDR3 protein. Of roughly 800,000 distinct CDR3 sequences in the sample, roughly 29% were seen once. V was trimmed by 7 bases and J by 1 base, leaving 7 bases between them. Per germline, CDR1 SQVTM and CDR2 ANQGSEA. The CDR3 is 11 amino acids. The rearrangement uses TRBV29-1 and TRBJ1-1, with D unclear. The TCR comes from a human donor in good health (CMV status not recorded). Some clones in this sample may be carry-over from other donors' samples. The sequencing used cultured CD8+ T cells from PBMCs, collected from culture after CMV antigen stimulation. CDR3 DNA: TGCAGCGCGCAGAAGAACACTGAAGCTTTCTTT. It codes for CSAQKNTEAFF.